The entry below gives a single TCR beta chain sequence along with its context. There are a few counts of this clonotype. Its antigen target is currently unknown. No qualities accompany the bases; no much larger clone lies one base away. These data belong to a study of regulatory T cells in long-lasting Graves disease (dated by TCRdb to the early 2020s). Regarding the study in general: Patients with newly diagnosed Graves' disease had been on antithyroid drugs for under 3 months. The study took place in China and was registered as a clinical trial. Persistent Graves' disease patients were compared with newly diagnosed Graves' disease patients by peripheral blood TCR sequencing and RNA sequencing. A total of roughly 35 samples underwent TCR sequencing: about 13 from persistent and roughly 20 from newly diagnosed Graves' disease patients.

The germline ends are 12 bases apart after V is trimmed by 6 bases and J by 7 bases. The germline V gene provides CDR1 MNHNS and CDR2 SASEGT. Taken from cysteine to phenylalanine, the CDR3 has 12 residues. The read is trimmed to its CDR3 DNA, 36 bases read in frame from base 1. Points the paper makes about the study in general: Lower TCR Shannon entropy and fewer highly expanded clones were observed in persistent Graves' disease patients than in newly diagnosed patients, which suggested clonal expansion. Persistent patients shared more public clonotypes among themselves (2,741) than newly diagnosed patients did (over 950). Persistent disease showed preferential use of TRBV28, TRBJ1-2 and TRBJ2-5, whereas newly diagnosed disease favored TRBV20-1 and TRBJ2-1. The authors acknowledged the small sample size as a limitation that may reduce accuracy. Only peripheral blood was studied, because thyroid tissue, the primary lesion, was inaccessible. Sequencing and analysis were restricted to the TCR beta chain.

The time point label for this specimen denotes: newly diagnosed GD, antithyroid drugs for less than 3 months. For both TCR sequencing and RNA sequencing, RNA was extracted from PBMCs in TRIzol. The diagnosis of Graves' disease followed American Thyroid Association guidelines. The patients came from an endocrinology department in Xi'an, China. Each patient gave approximately 10 milliliters of peripheral blood, collected in an EDTA anticoagulant tube. PBMCs were isolated by Ficoll Paque Plus density gradient separation without further T cell sorting. An Agilent 2100 Bioanalyzer and agarose gel were used to check RNA quality, while a NanoDrop 2000 measured RNA concentration. Library generation was performed with multiplex PCR. The sequencing machine was an Illumina HiSeq 4000. To build TCR beta libraries, CDR3 regions were amplified by Arm-PCR using iRepertoire HTBI primers. PCR products were gel purified before sequencing. On the authors' methods: Across samples, 60 to 75 TRBV and 13 to 15 TRBJ segments were identified and used for gene usage analysis of CDR3 amino acid clonotypes. COPE and FqMerger were used to merge the filtered high-quality paired reads into contigs. BLAST was used to align contigs to IMGT TRBV, TRBD and TRBJ reference genes, with CDR3 defined following IMGT. Any clonotype with a frequency above 0.1% was counted as a highly expanded clone. Shannon entropy served as the measure of repertoire diversity, while the Gini coefficient captured V-J evenness. Clonotypes shared by more than one individual were considered public. TCRdb reprocessing: public reads trimmed at Q25 with fastp, clones called with MiXCR, in-frame beta chains kept. Each CDR3 protein gets just one entry, which takes the most common genes and DNA from the rows behind it. The V and J calls and clone size are TCRdb's, not the authors'. The sample yields about half a million distinct CDR3 sequences; around 13% were counted once. Of the sample, roughly 8.2% is held by the ten largest clones.

The same sample was also studied in work on T cells in Graves' hyperthyroidism and ophthalmopathy. The second publication reports: Stable Graves' hyperthyroidism was defined as the absence of progression to ophthalmopathy over 18 months of follow-up. Hyperthyroidism patients were aged 18 to 65 years and newly diagnosed, with disease duration of less than 2 months. The study excluded patients with uncontrolled infections, other autoimmune diseases, pregnancy or lactation. Diagnoses were established on the basis of clinical symptoms, serum thyroxine and TRAb, thyroid ultrasound, and orbital computed tomography. A first-round RT-PCR of the TCR CDR3 used the HTBI primer set with the Qiagen OneStep RT-PCR kit. Most expanded thyroid clonotypes (frequency above 0.001) were also detected in blood, suggesting blood repertoires may reflect thyroid immune responses. Ophthalmopathy was separated from stable hyperthyroidism by a 13 V-J signature model, with about 86% sensitivity and roughly 84% specificity obtained in cross-validation and 80%/75% obtained in testing. In validation, the model predicted progression to ophthalmopathy with 60% to 71% sensitivity and over 72% specificity, a median of 6.5 months before onset. To identify TCR V-J signatures that set the groups apart, the researchers used a discovery cohort of 100 patients, made up of 40 to 45 with Graves' ophthalmopathy and some 56 with stable Graves' hyperthyroidism. Whether ophthalmopathy could be predicted prospectively was tested in an independent validation cohort made up of roughly 19 hyperthyroidism patients plus 17 patients who later progressed to ophthalmopathy. The approximately 95 discovery patients were divided at random into training and test sets in a 7:3 ratio. In addition, the study compared T-cell repertoires in thyroid tissue and in blood from five to seven Graves' hyperthyroidism patients. After sampling, hyperthyroidism patients received methimazole starting at 30 mg daily, and ophthalmopathy patients received high-dose intravenous methylprednisolone. Libraries were constructed in a second round of multiplex PCR, after which size selection and purification were performed. Sequencing of the libraries was done on an Illumina HiSeq2000 using paired-end 100 bp reads. SOAPnuke was used to process the raw data, throwing out any read that contained adapters or uncalled bases, had a mean Phred below 15, or lacked an exact constant-primer or identifier match. High-quality paired reads were merged using COPE v1.2.5, and each unique nucleotide sequence was defined as a clonotype. MiTCR v1.1 was used to align clonotypes to the IMGT TRBV, TRBD and TRBJ reference segments. The analysis included only V-J combinations with a frequency above 0.0001, which together covered 98% to 99.2% of the repertoires. The TCS score was defined as the ratio of F50 (clonal expansion) to E x V (chaos), calculated using BLOSUM62-based TCRdist between CDR3 peptides within each V-J. Welch's t-statistics and random forest reduced several hundred V-J features to 10 to 15, which were used in a naive Bayes classifier (R e1071). No statistical method was used to fix the sample size in advance, and group allocation was not hidden from the investigators. According to the paper, TCR Vbeta CDR3 sequencing was carried out on roughly 130 peripheral blood samples, which came from fewer than 50 ophthalmopathy, fewer than 80 hyperthyroidism and about 17 progressor patients.

The chain uses TRBV6-1 and TRBJ1-1, with an unclear D gene assignment. The sample was peripheral blood mononuclear cells (PBMCs), taken at new diagnosis, from a patient treated with antithyroid drugs. The sequence derives from a woman aged 25 to 39 with Graves disease. Donor details come from another sample of the same person, matched by shared clones. The bases read TGTGCCAGCAGGGACTCGGGATTTGAAGCTTTCTTT. Translated, this gives CASRDSGFEAFF.